At least ten counts were recorded for the clone carrying this T cell receptor beta chain. Its antigen is not identified. This entry is derived from a study of T cell repertoires in cytomegalovirus infection. Study background: It was the public TCR beta signatures that indicated both CMV infection and matching HLA type.

Study-wide findings and caveats: Within the response measured ex vivo, HLA-C-restricted CMV-specific TCR beta clonotypes were dominant.

The CDR3 runs 14 residues. Germline values: CDR1 SGHAT, CDR2 FQNNGV. V dropped 1 base and J dropped 4 bases, with 8 bases sitting between them. TCRdb re-called the reads through MiXCR, storing one row per CDR3 protein. The data hold 480,000 or so distinct CDR3 sequences, with 10% to 12% observed a single time. The receptor comes from a human donor in good health (CMV status not recorded). Some clones in this sample may be carry-over from other donors' samples. Sequencing was done on a sample of PBMCs. The chain couples TRBV11-2 to TRBJ1-5; D not resolved. The CDR3 DNA is TGTGCCAGCAGCTTAGGACGGGGAAATCAGCCCCAGCATTTT. Its translation: CASSLGRGNQPQHF.